A selection of T cell receptor beta chains follows, all from one sample in a study of CD8 T cells in ankylosing spondylitis. Each CDR3 protein is one row after TCRdb ran MiXCR on the 5' RACE reads. The sample records 470,000 or so distinct CDR3 sequences, about 24% being singletons. Input material: blood, either unsorted or a sorted T cell fraction (not recorded which). Receptor source: a male donor with ankylosing spondylitis. CDR3s include the opening cysteine and the closing phenylalanine or tryptophan. A D gene is named only where the DNA matches it firmly. The size field is filled for only some rows; it gives once, few, many or a size class.

d_call: -
j_call: TRBJ2-3
v_call: TRBV29-1
clone_size: few
cdr3_nt: TGCAGCGTTGTACTGGAATATGGCGCAGATACGCAGTATTTT
cdr3_aa: CSVVLEYGADTQYF

d_call: -
j_call: TRBJ2-2
v_call: TRBV10-3
clone_size: -
cdr3_nt: TGTGCCATCAGTGAACATCCGGGGGGGGAGCTGTTTTTT
cdr3_aa: CAISEHPGGELFF

d_call: -
j_call: TRBJ2-2
v_call: TRBV20-1
clone_size: -
cdr3_nt: TGCAGTGCCCGTGGGGCTGCTCAAGGAACCGGGGAGCTGTTTTTT
cdr3_aa: CSARGAAQGTGELFF

d_call: TRBD1
j_call: TRBJ1-5
v_call: TRBV20-1
clone_size: -
cdr3_nt: TGCAGTGCTAGCGTGACAGGGGGCGATCAGCCCCAGCATTTT
cdr3_aa: CSASVTGGDQPQHF

d_call: -
j_call: TRBJ2-2
v_call: TRBV11-2
clone_size: few
cdr3_nt: TGTGCCAGCAGCTCCCACCCCAGTCTTGTAACCGGGGAGCTGTTTTTT
cdr3_aa: CASSSHPSLVTGELFF

d_call: TRBD1
j_call: TRBJ1-2
v_call: TRBV5-1
clone_size: few
cdr3_nt: TGCGCCAGCAGCACGGGGACAGAATGGAATGGCTACACCTTC
cdr3_aa: CASSTGTEWNGYTF

d_call: -
j_call: TRBJ2-3
v_call: TRBV6-1
clone_size: -
cdr3_nt: TGTGCCAGCAGTGAATCCGGAGGCGGAGATACGCAGTATTTT
cdr3_aa: CASSESGGGDTQYF

d_call: -
j_call: TRBJ2-1
v_call: TRBV5-1
clone_size: many
cdr3_nt: TGCGCCAGCAGCTTGGAGCTGTACAATGAGCAGTTCTTC
cdr3_aa: CASSLELYNEQFF

d_call: -
j_call: TRBJ1-5
v_call: TRBV20-1
clone_size: -
cdr3_nt: TGCAGTGCCCAGAGGGTGTTAAGGGGGGATCAGCCCCAGCATTTT
cdr3_aa: CSAQRVLRGDQPQHF

d_call: -
j_call: TRBJ2-1
v_call: TRBV7-9
clone_size: few
cdr3_nt: TGTGCCAGCAGCTCAGACTCTTCTAACAATGAGCAGTTCTTC
cdr3_aa: CASSSDSSNNEQFF

d_call: -
j_call: TRBJ1-2
v_call: TRBV27
clone_size: once
cdr3_nt: TGTGCCAGCAGTTTATCCTGGGCGGATGACTACTATGGCTACACCTTC
cdr3_aa: CASSLSWADDYYGYTF

d_call: TRBD1
j_call: TRBJ1-1
v_call: TRBV5-1
clone_size: -
cdr3_nt: TGCGCCAGCTACTCCGGGACCCAGGGGGTGAACACTGAAGCTTTCTTT
cdr3_aa: CASYSGTQGVNTEAFF

d_call: TRBD1
j_call: TRBJ1-1
v_call: TRBV20-1
clone_size: -
cdr3_nt: TGCAGTGCTTGTCGGGACAGTTTAAACACTGAAGCTTTCTTT
cdr3_aa: CSACRDSLNTEAFF

d_call: TRBD1
j_call: TRBJ1-2
v_call: TRBV12-3/TRBV12-4
clone_size: -
cdr3_nt: TGTGCCAGCAGTCCCAGACAGGGGGCTAACTATGGCTACACCTTC
cdr3_aa: CASSPRQGANYGYTF

d_call: -
j_call: TRBJ2-2
v_call: TRBV7-8
clone_size: few
cdr3_nt: TGTGCCAGCAGCCAAGTAGGGGTCACCGGGGAGCTGTTTTTT
cdr3_aa: CASSQVGVTGELFF

d_call: TRBD2
j_call: TRBJ2-5
v_call: TRBV12-3/TRBV12-4
clone_size: few
cdr3_nt: TGTGCCAGCAGCCGCTCGGGGCGGGAGCAAGAGACCCAGTACTTC
cdr3_aa: CASSRSGREQETQYF

d_call: -
j_call: TRBJ2-5
v_call: TRBV12-3/TRBV12-4
clone_size: few
cdr3_nt: TGTGCCTCCCGTAGAGAAGAGACCCAGTACTTC
cdr3_aa: CASRREETQYF

d_call: -
j_call: TRBJ2-1
v_call: TRBV20-1
clone_size: once
cdr3_nt: TGCAGTGCTAGAGACGGGAAGGGCTACAATGAGCAGTTCTTC
cdr3_aa: CSARDGKGYNEQFF

d_call: TRBD1
j_call: TRBJ2-1
v_call: TRBV5-1
clone_size: few
cdr3_nt: TGCGCCAGCAGCATGGACGGGACAGGGACGGGGAGCTACAATGAGCAGTTCTTC
cdr3_aa: CASSMDGTGTGSYNEQFF

d_call: -
j_call: TRBJ2-7
v_call: TRBV7-2
clone_size: -
cdr3_nt: TGTGCCAGCAGCTCGGGACCCTTCACCTACGAGCAGTACTTC
cdr3_aa: CASSSGPFTYEQYF

d_call: -
j_call: TRBJ1-5
v_call: TRBV19
clone_size: -
cdr3_nt: TGTGCCAGTAGCTCGACGATTTTTTGGGGGCGCGACAATCAGCCCCAGCATTTT
cdr3_aa: CASSSTIFWGRDNQPQHF

d_call: -
j_call: TRBJ2-1
v_call: TRBV24-1
clone_size: -
cdr3_nt: TGTGCCACCAGTGATGGCGGGTCAGTCTCCTACAATGAGCAGTTCTTC
cdr3_aa: CATSDGGSVSYNEQFF

d_call: -
j_call: TRBJ2-1
v_call: TRBV28
clone_size: few
cdr3_nt: TGTGCCAGCAGTTTTTCGCACGGCTCCTACAATGAGCAGTTCTTC
cdr3_aa: CASSFSHGSYNEQFF

d_call: TRBD2
j_call: TRBJ2-4
v_call: TRBV7-2
clone_size: -
cdr3_nt: TGTGCCAGCAGCTTGACTAGCGGGAGGGAATACATTCAGTACTTC
cdr3_aa: CASSLTSGREYIQYF

d_call: TRBD2
j_call: TRBJ2-1
v_call: TRBV5-1
clone_size: many
cdr3_nt: TGCGCCAGCAGCGTGACGAATAGCGGGATCAATGAGCAGTTCTTC
cdr3_aa: CASSVTNSGINEQFF

d_call: -
j_call: TRBJ1-6
v_call: TRBV5-1
clone_size: -
cdr3_nt: TGCGCCAGCAGCTTAGAAGAGCCGAATTCACCCCTCCACTTT
cdr3_aa: CASSLEEPNSPLHF

d_call: TRBD2
j_call: TRBJ2-1
v_call: TRBV24-1
clone_size: few
cdr3_nt: TGTGCCACCAGTGACGAACTAGCGGGAGTATTCAATGAGCAGTTCTTC
cdr3_aa: CATSDELAGVFNEQFF

d_call: TRBD1
j_call: TRBJ2-4
v_call: TRBV6-1
clone_size: -
cdr3_nt: TGTGCCAGCACAAGACAGGGCCGGAACATTCAGTACTTC
cdr3_aa: CASTRQGRNIQYF